The 18 T cell receptor beta chains in this list originate from one sample, sequenced in a study of cytomegalovirus exposure and HLA in healthy donors. Primers for the PCR totalled 60 Vbeta and 13 Jbeta. Produced via immunoSEQ multiplex PCR; TCRdb's table is partial and in-frame only. This sample has 80,000 to 100,000 clones, with under 75% found just once. Sequencing input: PBMCs. The source is a female donor in good health and CMV-seronegative.

The chain has TRBV28 and TRBJ2-6; perhaps TRBD1 as D (8 bases). CDR3 length equals 19 residues. The germline V and J ends were trimmed by 8 bases and 0 bases, with 23 bases remaining between them. From germline, CDR1 is MDHEN and CDR2 SYDVKM. This chain's CDR3 is CASGWTGRGVGSGANVLTF. The CDR3 DNA follows: TGTGCCAGCGGGTGGACAGGGAGGGGTGTAGGCTCTGGGGCCAACGTCCTGACTTTC.

V is TRBV4-3 and J is TRBJ2-7; the D gene is possibly TRBD1 (5 bases). The germline gives CDR1 LGHNA, CDR2 YSLEER. V lost 1 base and J 0 bases, leaving 7 bases between the germline ends. The CDR3 has 14 residues. The CDR3: CASSQVTASYEQYF. In nucleotides, the CDR3 is TGCGCCAGCAGCCAAGTGACAGCCTCCTACGAGCAGTACTTC.

Only a few counts were recorded for this clone. The chain is built from TRBV13 and TRBJ2-5; D ambiguous. Germline CDR1 reads PRHDT; CDR2 reads FYEKMQ (reference sequence). V was clipped by 5 bases and J by 1 base, with 11 bases between them. This CDR3 is built from 14 residues. The CDR3 region is CASSDRHFQETQYF. DNA for the CDR3: TGTGCCAGCAGCGATCGACATTTCCAAGAGACCCAGTACTTC.

The chain employs TRBV4-2 and TRBJ2-2; 13 bases fit TRBD2. V lost 4 bases and J lost 0; bases outside the gene matches: 2. From germline, CDR1 is LGHNA and CDR2 YNFKEQ. The CDR3 contains 17 residues. Written as DNA, the CDR3 is TGTGCCAGCAGCCGGGGGACTAGCGGGGCGAACACCGGGGAGCTGTTTTTT. Translation: CASSRGTSGANTGELFF.

This clone has a handful of counts. The chain has TRBV5-6 and TRBJ2-7, with 10 bases matching TRBD1. V lost 7 bases and J lost 2; bases outside the gene matches: 9. The CDR3 is 15 residues long. Per the germline V gene, CDR1 is SGHDT and CDR2 is YYEEEE. The CDR3 nucleotides read TGTGCCAGCCGTCGATTCGGACAGGGGGCCTACGAGCAGTACTTC. This translates into CASRRFGQGAYEQYF.

This clone was seen a handful of times. CDR3 sequence: CASSTPTGGETEAFF. The CDR3 DNA follows: TGTGCCAGCAGTACCCCGACAGGGGGAGAAACTGAAGCTTTCTTT. This chain uses TRBV2 with TRBJ1-1; 9 bases match TRBD1. The J segment lost 5 bases and the V segment lost 5 bases, leaving 9 bases of the junction unmatched. The CDR3 loop spans 15 amino acids. The germline gives CDR1 SNHLY, CDR2 FYNNEI.

This clone showed up just once. The chain joins TRBV7-8 to TRBJ2-1; 10 bases line up with TRBD2. V shed 1 base, J shed 4 bases, and the junction held 7 bases outside the gene matches. Germline CDR1 reads SGHVS; CDR2 reads FQNEAQ. This CDR3 contains 17 residues. The CDR3 here is CASSLGRQRGGYNEQFF. In DNA form, the CDR3 reads TGTGCCAGCAGCTTAGGACGGCAGCGGGGGGGTTACAATGAGCAGTTCTTC.

The chain is built from TRBV5-1 and TRBJ1-1; D unresolved. Germline V lookup: CDR1 SGHRS, CDR2 YFSETQ. CDR3 length: 14 residues. With 1 base removed from V and 1 base from J, the gap between germline ends came to 8 bases. The CDR3 DNA sequence: TGCGCCAGCAGCTTGCCAGGTCAGAACACTGAAGCTTTCTTT. This gives the protein CASSLPGQNTEAFF.

This clone occurred once. The chain links TRBV2 to TRBJ1-5; TRBD1 matches at 8 bases. Germline V gene lookup returns CDR1 SNHLY and CDR2 FYNNEI. The V gene end was trimmed by 5 bases and the J gene end by 4 bases; junction bases not matched to a gene: 4. This CDR3 has 14 amino acids. CDR3 amino acids: CASSYQGANQPQHF. For the CDR3, the DNA is TGTGCCAGCAGTTACCAGGGGGCTAATCAGCCCCAGCATTTT.

The rearrangement links TRBV19 to TRBJ1-3; 7 bases line up with TRBD1. The germline V gene has CDR1 LNHDA and CDR2 SQIVND (reference sequence). The CDR3 runs 15 residues. With 5 bases clipped from V and 4 bases from J, the junction kept 8 bases outside the gene matches. The CDR3 region is CASSLPTGVGNTIYF. CDR3 coding DNA: TGTGCCAGTAGTCTACCAACAGGGGTCGGAAACACCATATATTTT.

This chain links TRBV5-6 with TRBJ2-5, with D maybe TRBD2 (6 bases). The DNA end is a closer match to TRBJ2-7, so the J assignment may be wrong. This CDR3 is built from 15 residues. CDR1 and CDR2 (germline): SGHDT, YYEEEE. Here the CDR3 reads CASRTSGVPSYEQYF. The CDR3 nucleotides read TGTGCCAGCAGAACCTCGGGGGTCCCCTCCTACGAGCAGTACTTC.

This rearrangement joins TRBV30 to TRBJ2-5; D perhaps matches TRBD1 (5 bases). V lost 3 bases to trimming and J lost 2 bases, with 13 bases between them. CDR1 is GTSNPN, CDR2 SVGIG, per germline (reference sequence). There are 14 residues in the CDR3. In DNA, the CDR3 is TGTGCCTGGAGCCCAGGGTGGGGTCAAGAGACCCAGTACTTC. This sequence encodes CAWSPGWGQETQYF.

This chain joins TRBV30 and TRBJ1-3; D is unresolved. Trimming removed 0 bases from V and 4 bases from J, with 4 bases in between. Germline lookup yields CDR1 GTSNPN and CDR2 SVGIG (reference sequence). The CDR3 contains 12 residues. This CDR3 reads CAWSVLGNTIYF. CDR3 nucleotide sequence: TGTGCCTGGAGTGTACTGGGAAACACCATATATTTT.

The chain is built from TRBV27 and TRBJ2-2; 11 nucleotides align to TRBD2. Unmatched junction bases numbered 3, after V lost 6 bases and J lost 9 bases. This CDR3 comprises 13 residues. From germline, CDR1 is MNHEY and CDR2 SMNVEV (reference sequence). The CDR3 nucleotides are TGTGCCAGCAGCCGACTAGCGGGGTGGGAGCTGTTTTTT. Protein: CASSRLAGWELFF.

This clone was seen only a few times. The gene calls are TRBV9 and TRBJ1-3; 8 nucleotides agree with TRBD1. Per the germline V gene, CDR1 is SGDLS and CDR2 is YYNGEE. V was clipped by 4 bases and J by 4 bases; unmatched bases: 4. The CDR3 covers 14 residues. The CDR3 loop is CASSSTGGGNTIYF. Written as DNA, the CDR3 is TGTGCCAGCAGCTCCACAGGGGGGGGAAACACCATATATTTT.

This clone was detected only a few times. This chain's CDR3 is CASRGAGELFF. CDR3 DNA: TGTGCCAGCAGAGGGGCCGGGGAGCTGTTTTTT. The chain joins TRBV6-6 to TRBJ2-2; D perhaps matches TRBD1 (5 bases). This CDR3 has 11 residues. V was pared by 6 bases and J by 6 bases, with 5 bases between. Germline CDR1 MNHNY, CDR2 SVGAGI (reference sequence).

J is TRBJ2-1 and V is TRBV19; TRBD2 is a possible D gene (6 bases). Germline CDR1 reads LNHDA; CDR2 reads SQIVND (reference sequence). Trimming removed 7 bases from V and 7 bases from J, with 20 bases in between. CDR3 size: 15 residues. The CDR3 sequence: CASTGRTGGRNEQFF. The CDR3 coding sequence is TGTGCCAGTACTGGGAGAACCGGGGGTAGGAATGAGCAGTTCTTC.

The V and J genes are TRBV2 and TRBJ1-5, with D perhaps matching TRBD1 (5 bases). The CDR3 consists of 13 residues. Trimming stripped 3 bases from V and 6 bases from J, with 9 bases between. The germline V gene encodes CDR1 SNHLY and CDR2 FYNNEI. The CDR3 loop is CASSDSGIQPQHF. The CDR3 nucleotides read TGTGCCAGCAGTGACTCAGGGATTCAGCCCCAGCATTTT.